These 2 T cell receptor beta chains were sequenced from one sample in a study of PD-L1 blockade in urothelial cancer. The protocol was immunoSEQ multiplex PCR, while the TCRdb copy is restricted to in-frame clones and leaves out a portion. The sample includes just over 20,000 clones, 70% to 90% of them seen just once. The sequencing here drew on PBMCs, taken around atezolizumab (anti-PD-L1) treatment. The receptors derive from a man between 45 and 60 years old with urothelial cancer.

This sequence joins TRBV27 and TRBJ2-5; 10 nucleotides line up with TRBD2. Germline V gives CDR1 MNHEY, CDR2 SMNVEV (reference sequence). The CDR3 sequence is 16 residues long. Unmatched junction bases numbered 14, after V lost 8 bases and J lost 5 bases. The CDR3 sequence: CASSAPQREGWETQYF. Written as DNA, the CDR3 is TGTGCCAGCTCTGCCCCCCAGCGGGAGGGTTGGGAGACCCAGTACTTC.

The chain has TRBV19 and TRBJ2-2, with TRBD1 matching over 10 bases. Germline CDR1 and CDR2: LNHDA and SQIVND (reference sequence). The V and J ends lost 5 bases and 7 bases, in that order; junction bases with no gene match: 10. The CDR3 contains 16 residues. The CDR3 sequence is CASSDPGDRGDGELFF. CDR3 in DNA: TGTGCCAGTAGTGACCCAGGGGACAGGGGTGACGGGGAGCTGTTTTTT. Combining the CDR3 with reference TRBV19 and TRBJ2-2 gives the whole variable domain DGGITQSPKYLFRKEGQNVTLSCEQNLNHDAMYWYRQDPGQGLRLIYYSQIVNDFQKGDIAEGYSVSREKKESFPLTVTSAQKNPTAFYLCASSDPGDRGDGELFFGEGSRLTVL.